A single sample is the source of the 9 T cell receptor beta chains below, sequenced in a study of blood T cell repertoires in COVID-19. Profiled with immunoSEQ multiplex PCR; TCRdb holds only in-frame clones, not every one. Of over 150,000 clones listed, roughly four fifths are singletons. The sequenced sample consisted of peripheral blood. Receptors originate from a man in his 70s with active or convalescent COVID-19.

There are many counts of this clone. The genes are TRBV7-2 and TRBJ1-6; no clear D. CDR1 SGHTA and CDR2 FQGNSA come from the germline V gene. Trimming removed 5 bases from V and 10 bases from J, with 12 bases in between. CDR3 length equals 13 residues. The CDR3 sequence is CASSDDKESPLHF. The CDR3 DNA reads as TGTGCCAGCAGCGACGACAAGGAATCACCCCTCCACTTT.

This clone was observed a handful of times. The chain uses TRBV7-6 and TRBJ2-6; maybe TRBD1 (5 bases). Trimming removed 3 bases at V and 0 bases at J, with 18 bases between. The CDR3 sequence is 19 residues long. Per the germline V gene, CDR1 is SGHVS and CDR2 is FNYEAQ. The CDR3: CASSLVGRATLSGANVLTF. CDR3 in DNA: TGTGCCAGCAGCTTGGTCGGCAGGGCGACCCTCTCTGGGGCCAACGTCCTGACTTTC.

The chain employs TRBV5-1 and TRBJ2-3; a weak D match, TRBD2 (7 bases). Germline-derived CDR1 and CDR2 are SGHRS and YFSETQ. V shed 4 bases and J shed 1 base, with 13 bases lying between them. This CDR3 is built from 15 residues. The CDR3 DNA sequence: TGCGCCAGCAGCCCGCGCGGGGGCCGCACAGATACGCAGTATTTT. Translating gives CASSPRGGRTDTQYF.

This chain connects TRBV3-1 (or the pseudogene TRBV3-2) to TRBJ2-4, with TRBD1 as a possible D gene (5 bases). V was shortened by 1 base and J by 7 bases, with 11 bases between the two germline ends. This CDR3 spans 14 amino acids. The V gene's germline CDR1 is LGHDT and CDR2 YNNKEL (reference sequence). CDR3 in amino acids: CASSQVDIGNIQYF. For the CDR3, the DNA is TGTGCCAGCAGCCAAGTGGACATTGGGAACATTCAGTACTTC.

This chain joins TRBV7-2 and TRBJ1-3; no clear D. Germline V gives CDR1 SGHTA, CDR2 FQGNSA. The CDR3 contains 16 residues. Between the trimmed V and J ends, which lost 1 base and 0 bases, there was a span of 10 bases. The CDR3 region is CASSLGRHSSGNTIYF. In DNA form, the CDR3 reads TGTGCCAGCAGCTTAGGAAGGCACAGCTCTGGAAACACCATATATTTT.

V and J are TRBV12-5 and TRBJ1-1; D perhaps matches TRBD1 (5 bases). With 6 bases removed from V and 4 bases from J, the gap between germline ends came to 12 bases. The germline gives CDR1 LGHNT, CDR2 FRNRAP. The CDR3 consists of 13 residues. Here the CDR3 reads CASGPGGFTEAFF. DNA for the CDR3: TGTGCTAGTGGCCCGGGGGGATTCACTGAAGCTTTCTTT.

The chain has TRBV7-9 and TRBJ2-2, with 7 bases matching TRBD1. This CDR3 comprises 15 residues. V lost 2 bases and J lost 6; bases outside the gene matches: 6. Germline-derived CDR1 and CDR2 are SEHNR and FQNEAQ (reference sequence). CDR3 in amino acids: CASSLRQGMPGELFF. CDR3 bases: TGTGCCAGCAGCTTAAGACAGGGAATGCCCGGGGAGCTGTTTTTT.

The rearrangement uses TRBV7-8 and TRBJ1-1; a possible D gene is TRBD1 (6 bases). V lost 5 bases and J lost 11, with 21 bases in between. Germline V gene lookup returns CDR1 SGHVS and CDR2 FQNEAQ. The CDR3 contains 14 residues. CDR3 loop: CASSPGHNPRGAFF. CDR3 sequence (DNA): TGTGCCAGCAGCCCGGGACATAACCCGAGGGGGGCTTTCTTT.

This sequence joins TRBV28 and TRBJ2-7, with 8 bases that match TRBD2. The CDR3 runs 14 residues. Trimming cost V 5 bases and J 2 bases; bases outside gene matches: 5. From germline, CDR1 is MDHEN and CDR2 SYDVKM. As DNA, the CDR3 is TGTGCCAGCAGTCTTAGCGGGACTACCTACGAGCAGTACTTC. The encoded protein is CASSLSGTTYEQYF.